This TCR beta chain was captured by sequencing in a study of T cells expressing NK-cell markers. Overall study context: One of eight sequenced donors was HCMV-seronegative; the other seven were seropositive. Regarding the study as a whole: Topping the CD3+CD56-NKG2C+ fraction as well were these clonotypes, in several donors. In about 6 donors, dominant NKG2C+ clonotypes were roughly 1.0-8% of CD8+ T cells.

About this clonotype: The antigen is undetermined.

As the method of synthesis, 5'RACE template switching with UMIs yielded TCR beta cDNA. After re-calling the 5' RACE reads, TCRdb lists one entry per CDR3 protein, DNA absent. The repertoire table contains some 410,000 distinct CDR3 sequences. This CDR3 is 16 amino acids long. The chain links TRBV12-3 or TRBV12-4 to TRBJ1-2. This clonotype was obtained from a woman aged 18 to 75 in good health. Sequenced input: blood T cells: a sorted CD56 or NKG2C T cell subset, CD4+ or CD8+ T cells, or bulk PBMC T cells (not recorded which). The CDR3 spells CASSLESPVVDYGYTF.